This T cell receptor (beta chain) was documented in a study of OX40 agonist ivuxolimab in advanced cancers. Looked up from germline, CDR1 is SGHNT and CDR2 is YYREEE (reference sequence). V was cut by 1 base and J by 7 bases, with 12 bases left in between. The CDR3 covers 14 residues. As concerns this clone: Its antigen is undetermined.

Produced via immunoSEQ multiplex PCR; TCRdb's table is partial and in-frame only. Among over 80,000 clones, roughly 93% were seen once, and the ten largest hold about 0.35%. General study results and limits: Not determined was the antigen specificity of the expanded peripheral T cells.

The specimen was CD4+ or CD8+ T cells sorted from blood, collected in a trial of the OX40 agonist ivuxolimab. The V and J genes are TRBV5-4 and TRBJ2-1, with D possibly being TRBD2 (6 bases). This clonotype was sampled from an adult with an advanced solid tumor such as melanoma, head and neck, liver or kidney cancer. CDR3: CASSLRDGSNEQFF. The CDR3 DNA reads TGTGCCAGCAGCTTGAGGGACGGGAGTAATGAGCAGTTCTTC.